This T cell receptor beta chain is from a study of T cell repertoires in aging, cancer and after chemotherapy. Study-level background: Clear clonal overlap appeared across healthy donor samples taken over several months to years.

TRB rearrangements spanning V, D and J were amplified using mixed TRB-A/B primers. TCRdb fed the multiplex PCR reads into MiXCR, producing one record per CDR3 protein. The table includes 6,000 or so distinct CDR3 sequences, 20% to 25% detected once. Amplification of TCR beta used genomic DNA extracted from peripheral blood. V lost 4 bases and J 2 bases, leaving 10 bases between the germline ends. Germline V gene sequence: CDR1 MNHNY, CDR2 SVGAGI (reference sequence). This CDR3 has 14 amino acids. This clonotype is termed medium-sized. This TCR derives from a human donor in good health. The chain has TRBV6-6 and TRBJ2-3; a weak D match, TRBD1 (5 bases). The source material was blood. CDR3 residues: CASSSRRDTDTQYF. The CDR3 coding sequence is TGTGCCAGCAGTTCCCGCAGGGACACAGATACGCAGTATTTT.